These 14 T cell receptor beta chains originate from one sample sequenced in a study of T cell changes during pregnancy in multiple sclerosis (dated by TCRdb to about 2019). Preparation of the library involved the immunoSEQ multiplex PCR assay. The table was pulled from immuneACCESS by TCRdb, which kept in-frame rearrangements only. Such tables lose some clones; where checked, under half of the loss comes from unresolved V genes, and the rest has no known cause. This sample is represented by around 39,000 clones; 70% to 90% of them were singletons. In total, the top ten clones hold roughly 4% of the sample. The material sequenced was CD8+ T cells from peripheral blood mononuclear cells, taken in the first trimester of pregnancy. These receptors were collected from a female donor with multiple sclerosis, enrolled in a pregnancy study.

The chain links TRBV5-1 to TRBJ2-3; D possibly corresponds to TRBD1 (6 bases). Trimming pared 1 base from V and 5 bases from J, leaving 17 bases between. CDR1 SGHRS and CDR2 YFSETQ come from the germline V gene. The CDR3 totals 16 residues. This CDR3 reads CASSLWGRGSLDTQYF. Here the CDR3 DNA reads TGCGCCAGCAGCTTGTGGGGCAGGGGCTCTCTAGATACGCAGTATTTT.

This rearrangement joins TRBV9 to TRBJ2-7; D might be TRBD1 (5 bases). V dropped 4 bases and J dropped 6 bases, with 11 bases sitting between them. CDR3 size: 12 residues. CDR1 is SGDLS and CDR2 is YYNGEE in the germline V gene. CDR3 DNA: TGTGCCAGCAGCCCCAGGGTAGGCGAGCAGTACTTC. This translates into CASSPRVGEQYF.

The genes are TRBV27 and TRBJ1-2; weak D call: TRBD1 (5 bases). Between the trimmed V and J ends, which lost 6 bases and 1 base, there was a span of 12 bases. From germline, CDR1 is MNHEY and CDR2 SMNVEV (reference sequence). The CDR3 is made up of 14 amino acids. CDR3 protein: CASSLRVFNYGYTF. The CDR3 region has the DNA TGTGCCAGCAGCCTCAGGGTCTTTAACTATGGCTACACCTTC.

The V gene is TRBV5-6, the J gene TRBJ2-5, with D possibly being TRBD2 (6 bases). Between the trimmed V and J ends, which lost 4 bases and 2 bases, there was a span of 18 bases. The CDR3 totals 16 residues. Germline assignment: CDR1 SGHDT and CDR2 YYEEEE. CDR3 amino acids: CASSRRDPGLQETQYF. For the CDR3, the DNA is TGTGCCAGCAGCCGGAGGGACCCTGGCTTACAAGAGACCCAGTACTTC.

The chain employs TRBV7-2 and TRBJ2-1; TRBD1 matches 10 bases. Germline V gene sequence: CDR1 SGHTA, CDR2 FQGNSA. V lost 5 bases and J lost 6; bases outside the gene matches: 7. The CDR3 runs 15 residues. The CDR3 sequence: CASSPKGQGRNEQFF. CDR3 bases: TGTGCCAGCAGCCCGAAGGGACAGGGGCGCAATGAGCAGTTCTTC.

The rearrangement joins TRBV19 to TRBJ1-1; 8 bases match TRBD1. The CDR3 is 15 residues long. Germline CDR1 LNHDA, CDR2 SQIVND (reference sequence). Germline trimming cut 3 bases from V and 5 bases from J; bases unmatched to any gene: 8. CDR3 sequence: CASSISRTGRTEAFF. Written as DNA, the CDR3 is TGTGCCAGTAGTATCAGTCGGACAGGGAGGACTGAAGCTTTCTTT.

The chain combines TRBV27 with TRBJ1-1; D possibly corresponds to TRBD1 (5 bases). In germline, CDR1 is MNHEY, CDR2 SMNVEV (reference sequence). Trimming took off 3 bases at V and 2 bases at J, with 10 bases between the two ends. This CDR3 is 14 amino acids long. CDR3 amino acids: CASSFGHANTEAFF. DNA of the CDR3: TGTGCCAGCAGTTTCGGACACGCCAACACTGAAGCTTTCTTT.

This clone appeared a few times. The chain uses TRBV7-3 and TRBJ2-1, with D perhaps TRBD2 (6 bases). Deletions cut 5 bases from V and 2 bases from J, with 13 bases between. CDR3 length: 15 residues. CDR1 and CDR2 (germline): SGHTA, FQGTGA. The CDR3, as DNA: TGTGCCAGCAGCATTCTGGCGGGAACCTACAATGAGCAGTTCTTC. This translates into CASSILAGTYNEQFF.

The V gene is TRBV19, the J gene TRBJ2-1; 7 bases align to TRBD2. The ends lost 0 bases at V and 0 bases at J; junction bases unmatched: 5. The CDR3 is 17 amino acids. CDR1 and CDR2 from the germline V gene are LNHDA and SQIVND (reference sequence). In DNA form, the CDR3 reads TGTGCCAGTAGTATAGATAGCGGGTATAGCTCCTACAATGAGCAGTTCTTC. This gives the protein CASSIDSGYSSYNEQFF. Full variable domain (remainder filled in from reference TRBV19 and TRBJ2-1): DGGITQSPKYLFRKEGQNVTLSCEQNLNHDAMYWYRQDPGQGLRLIYYSQIVNDFQKGDIAEGYSVSREKKESFPLTVTSAQKNPTAFYLCASSIDSGYSSYNEQFFGPGTRLTVL.

This rearrangement joins TRBV4-1 to TRBJ1-6; D is possibly TRBD1 (5 bases). The CDR3 spans 17 residues. Trimming shortened V by 5 bases and J by 10 bases, and 24 bases separated the two germline ends. In germline, CDR1 is MGHRA, CDR2 YSYEKL. CDR3 nucleotide sequence: TGCGCCAGCAGCACGGAGGGGCAGGGTTTGTCATACTCACCCCTCCACTTT. This encodes CASSTEGQGLSYSPLHF.

The chain is built from TRBV6-1 and TRBJ2-1; TRBD2 agrees at 10 bases. The V gene's germline CDR1 is MNHNS and CDR2 SASEGT. The CDR3 has 15 residues. Trimming at V came to 6 bases and at J to 6 bases, leaving 8 bases not matched to a gene. The chain's CDR3 is CASSASSGGANEQFF. The DNA for the CDR3 is TGTGCCAGCAGCGCCTCCAGCGGGGGGGCCAATGAGCAGTTCTTC.

J is TRBJ1-1 and V is TRBV4-2; 8 bases map to TRBD1. The CDR3 sequence is 16 residues long. Per germline, CDR1 LGHNA and CDR2 YNFKEQ. Losses at the gene ends were 0 bases for V and 3 bases for J; bases not matched to a gene: 6. The CDR3 region is CASSQDSGRGHTEAFF. DNA for the CDR3: TGTGCCAGCAGCCAAGATAGCGGCAGGGGGCACACTGAAGCTTTCTTT.

This chain uses TRBV5-4 with TRBJ1-2; TRBD1 is a possible D gene (5 bases). The CDR3 has 13 amino acids. The germline V and J ends were trimmed by 4 bases and 3 bases, with 10 bases remaining between them. CDR1 SGHNT and CDR2 YYREEE come from the germline V gene (reference sequence). The CDR3 spells CASSAGSDYGYTF. CDR3 nucleotide sequence: TGTGCCAGCAGCGCAGGGTCAGACTATGGCTACACCTTC.

This clone is a singleton in its sample. V usage is TRBV5-1 and J usage is TRBJ1-1; 10 bases match TRBD1. This CDR3 is 15 amino acids long. Germline trimming cut 3 bases from V and 5 bases from J; bases unmatched to any gene: 7. Germline V lookup: CDR1 SGHRS, CDR2 YFSETQ. DNA of the CDR3: TGCGCCAGCAGCTCGAGGACAGGGGGAGATACTGAAGCTTTCTTT. It specifies CASSSRTGGDTEAFF.